A single sample gave rise to the 18 T cell receptor beta chains below, sequenced in a study of neurological immune-mediated disorders. MiXCR, run by TCRdb on the 5' RACE reads, gives a single entry per CDR3 protein. The repertoire holds over 11,000 distinct CDR3 sequences, with roughly 7% as singletons. The source material was CD8+ T cells from blood. These receptors all come from a woman between 40 and 55 years old in good health.

This clonotype was counted at least ten times. The chain uses TRBV20-1 and TRBJ2-1; D is perhaps TRBD2 (5 bases). Germline V gene lookup returns CDR1 DFQATT and CDR2 SNEGSKA (reference sequence). CDR3 length equals 16 residues. V lost 1 base and J lost 10, with 23 bases in between. This chain's CDR3 is CSARAYGVRVREEQFF. The DNA for the CDR3 is TGCAGTGCTAGAGCTTACGGGGTTAGAGTTAGGGAGGAGCAGTTCTTC.

Ten or more counts support this clonotype. The chain links TRBV12-3 or TRBV12-4 to TRBJ1-2; D not resolved. The V and J ends lost 4 bases and 2 bases respectively, with 14 bases between them. The CDR3 loop spans 15 amino acids. CDR3 nucleotides: TGTGCCAGCAGTTCGGATGCAGGACGGAACTATGGCTACACCTTC. It translates to CASSSDAGRNYGYTF.

This clonotype has ten or more counts. In nucleotides, the CDR3 is TGTGCCAGCAGCTCCCCGGCCTACGAGCAGTACTTC. It yields the protein CASSSPAYEQYF. The J gene is TRBJ2-7, the V gene TRBV5-5; unclear D gene. From germline, CDR1 is SGHKS and CDR2 YYEKEE (reference sequence). The CDR3 sequence is 12 residues long. The V gene lost 3 bases and the J gene lost 2 bases, with 6 bases spanning the gap.

This clonotype was seen ten or more times. V gene TRBV18 combines with J gene TRBJ1-5, with 7 bases lining up with TRBD1. The CDR3 length is 17 residues. Trimming took 1 base from V and 2 from J; bases not matched to a gene: 8. Germline values: CDR1 KGHSH, CDR2 LQKENI. CDR3 coding DNA: TGTGCCAGCTCACCACGAGACAGGGCTTCGGGCAATCAGCCCCAGCATTTT. This sequence encodes CASSPRDRASGNQPQHF.

This clonotype showed up many times. The rearrangement links TRBV3-1 to TRBJ2-7, with TRBD1 as a possible D gene (6 bases). The CDR3 runs 15 residues. V lost 0 bases to trimming and J lost 5 bases, with 14 bases between them. The germline gives CDR1 LGHDT, CDR2 YNNKEL (reference sequence). The CDR3 spells CASSQDYRALDEQYF. CDR3 sequence (DNA): TGTGCCAGCAGCCAAGACTACAGGGCGCTGGACGAGCAGTACTTC.

This clonotype has a count of ten or more. The chain is built from TRBV20-1 and TRBJ2-1, with no clear D. The CDR3 totals 12 residues. Germline V gene data show CDR1 as DFQATT and CDR2 as SNEGSKA (reference sequence). V was cut by 3 bases and J by 5 bases, with 8 bases left in between. The CDR3 spells CSARPFNNEQFF. CDR3 nucleotides: TGCAGTGCTAGGCCCTTTAACAATGAGCAGTTCTTC.

Ten or more counts support this clonotype. The chain joins TRBV15 to TRBJ2-5; 10 nucleotides match TRBD1. V lost 6 bases to trimming and J lost 4 bases; unmatched junction nucleotides: 5. Germline CDR1 is LNHNV and CDR2 is YYDKDF (reference sequence). This CDR3 spans 14 amino acids. CDR3 DNA: TGTGCCACCAGGGGACAGGGGACGAGAGAGACCCAGTACTTC. It codes for CATRGQGTRETQYF. Looking up the rest from reference TRBV15 and TRBJ2-5 gives the full variable domain: DAMVIQNPRYQVTQFGKPVTLSCSQTLNHNVMYWYQQKSSQAPKLLFHYYDKDFNNEADTPDNFQSRRPNTSFCFLDIRSPGLGDTAMYLCATRGQGTRETQYFGPGTRLLVL.

There are many counts of this clonotype. The chain couples TRBV7-3 to TRBJ2-7; no clear D gene. CDR1 and CDR2 from the germline V gene are SGHTA and FQGTGA. Trimming shortened V by 4 bases and J by 5 bases, and 12 bases separated the two germline ends. This CDR3 has 13 amino acids. In DNA form, the CDR3 reads TGTGCCAGCAGCTACACCCCGGGCGACGAGCAGTACTTC. Its protein is CASSYTPGDEQYF.

This clonotype was detected ten times or more. The CDR3 loop is CATDGGGGGGNTIYF. The CDR3 region has the DNA TGTGCCACCGACGGTGGCGGGGGCGGAGGAAACACCATATATTTT. This chain joins TRBV6-1 and TRBJ1-3; TRBD1 might be the D (6 bases). CDR1 and CDR2 from the germline V gene are MNHNS and SASEGT. The CDR3 sequence is 15 residues long. The V gene lost 10 bases and the J gene lost 4 bases, with 20 bases spanning the gap.

This clonotype was seen many times. The rearrangement joins TRBV5-1 to TRBJ2-1; tentatively, D is TRBD2 (5 bases). The CDR3 spans 14 residues. Trimming shortened V by 2 bases and J by 9 bases, and 15 bases separated the two germline ends. Germline V gene sequence: CDR1 SGHRS, CDR2 YFSETQ. CDR3 in amino acids: CASSLLQRESEQFF. As DNA, the CDR3 is TGCGCCAGCAGCTTACTACAAAGGGAGAGTGAGCAGTTCTTC.

This clonotype was seen many times. The chain joins TRBV7-9 to TRBJ2-5, with no clear D. V lost 2 bases and J 4 bases, leaving 8 bases between the germline ends. This CDR3 spans 13 amino acids. CDR1 is SEHNR and CDR2 is FQNEAQ in the germline V gene (reference sequence). The CDR3 here is CASSLSIRETQYF. CDR3 sequence (DNA): TGTGCCAGCAGCTTAAGTATTAGAGAGACCCAGTACTTC.

This clonotype was detected ten times or more. The V and J genes are TRBV10-3 and TRBJ2-3; D possibly corresponds to TRBD1 (6 bases). This CDR3 is 14 amino acids long. The germline CDR1 and CDR2 sequences are ENHRY and SYGVKD. Trimming took off 0 bases at V and 3 bases at J, with 7 bases between the two ends. CDR3 residues: CAISESQGTDTQYF. DNA for the CDR3: TGTGCCATCAGTGAGTCTCAGGGGACAGATACGCAGTATTTT.

This clonotype was recorded at least ten times. DNA for the CDR3: TGTGCCAGCAGCGCCAACCTGAAAAGGGGGAATTCACCCCTCCACTTT. It yields the protein CASSANLKRGNSPLHF. The V gene is TRBV9, the J gene TRBJ1-6, with D possibly being TRBD1 (6 bases). Trimming left V 3 bases short and J 7 bases short, with 17 bases between. Germline CDR1 SGDLS, CDR2 YYNGEE. The CDR3 is made up of 16 amino acids.

The sample holds many counts of this clonotype. The chain couples TRBV4-1 to TRBJ1-4; maybe TRBD1 (6 bases). This CDR3 is 13 amino acids long. Germline values: CDR1 MGHRA, CDR2 YSYEKL. With 2 bases removed from V and 8 bases from J, the gap between germline ends came to 9 bases. The chain's CDR3 is CASSQFRGEKLFF. For the CDR3, the DNA is TGCGCCAGCAGCCAATTCAGGGGCGAAAAACTGTTTTTT.

This clonotype was detected ten times or more. The rearrangement uses TRBV20-1 and TRBJ2-1; D unclear. Trimming removed 0 bases at V and 2 bases at J, with 14 bases between. The CDR3 totals 16 residues. Germline CDR1 is DFQATT and CDR2 is SNEGSKA (reference sequence). Here the CDR3 DNA reads TGCAGTGCTAGAGATGCCCGATACTACACCTACAATGAGCAGTTCTTC. Its translation: CSARDARYYTYNEQFF.

The chain employs TRBV4-1 and TRBJ1-2; tentative D call: TRBD1 (5 bases). This CDR3 is built from 11 residues. The germline CDR1 and CDR2 sequences are MGHRA and YSYEKL. V was clipped by 3 bases and J by 8 bases, with 7 bases between them. DNA of the CDR3: TGCGCCAGCAGCCAGGGGGGGGGCTACACCTTC. It yields the protein CASSQGGGYTF.

This clonotype was observed at least ten times. The J gene is TRBJ1-1, the V gene TRBV27; D is ambiguous. This CDR3 contains 13 residues. The V and J ends lost 8 bases and 2 bases respectively, with 12 bases between them. Per the germline V gene, CDR1 is MNHEY and CDR2 is SMNVEV (reference sequence). The DNA for the CDR3 is TGTGCCAGCGGTTCAGAAACTAACACTGAAGCTTTCTTT. It specifies CASGSETNTEAFF.

This clonotype ranks as medium-sized. The chain joins TRBV20-1 to TRBJ1-2; D gene ambiguous. This CDR3 is 15 amino acids long. Looked up from germline, CDR1 is DFQATT and CDR2 is SNEGSKA (reference sequence). The germline V and J ends were trimmed by 0 bases and 3 bases, with 14 bases remaining between them. This CDR3 reads CSAREESLVYYGYTF. As DNA, the CDR3 is TGCAGTGCTAGAGAAGAATCTTTAGTGTACTATGGCTACACCTTC.